A single sample is the source of the 18 T cell receptor beta chains below, sequenced in a study of blood T cell repertoires in COVID-19. The repertoire was sequenced with immunoSEQ multiplex PCR; TCRdb's copy has only in-frame clones and lacks some. This sample carries some 21,000 clones, more than 70% of them seen once, and the ten largest clones take roughly 2.9%. The sequencing input was peripheral blood. The receptors were gathered from a man aged 40-55 years with acute or convalescent COVID-19.

The rearrangement uses TRBV18 and TRBJ1-1; weak D call: TRBD1 (6 bases). CDR3 size: 14 residues. From germline, CDR1 is KGHSH and CDR2 LQKENI. V was pared by 2 bases and J by 0 bases, with 7 bases between. The CDR3 DNA reads TGTGCCAGCTCACCATGGGGGCTGAACACTGAAGCTTTCTTT. Translated, it gives CASSPWGLNTEAFF. Together with reference TRBV18 and TRBJ1-1, the CDR3 gives the full variable domain: NAGVMQNPRHLVRRRGQEARLRCSPMKGHSHVYWYRQLPEEGLKFMVYLQKENIIDESGMPKERFSAEFPKEGPSILRIQQVVRGDSAAYFCASSPWGLNTEAFFGQGTRLTVV.

The genes are TRBV10-1 and TRBJ2-1; the D gene is possibly TRBD2 (7 bases). The V gene's germline CDR1 is WNHNN and CDR2 SYGVQD (reference sequence). The CDR3 is 13 amino acids. Trimming took off 6 bases at V and 9 bases at J, with 15 bases between the two ends. The CDR3 sequence: CASRPQGGGEQFF. The CDR3 DNA reads TGCGCCAGCAGGCCCCAGGGAGGGGGTGAGCAGTTCTTC.

The chain employs TRBV11-2 and TRBJ2-3; TRBD2 might be the D (8 bases). The germline V gene has CDR1 SGHAT and CDR2 FQNNGV. CDR3 length: 18 amino acids. V was cut by 8 bases and J by 2 bases, with 26 bases left in between. Here the CDR3 reads CASALELAGQGVTDTQYF. CDR3 DNA: TGTGCCAGCGCCCTAGAGCTAGCGGGCCAGGGGGTCACAGATACGCAGTATTTT.

The chain couples TRBV5-8 to TRBJ1-5; tentatively, D is TRBD1 (5 bases). With 4 bases removed from V and 0 bases from J, the gap between germline ends came to 11 bases. The CDR3 is 15 residues long. The V gene's germline CDR1 is SGHTS and CDR2 YDEGEE. CDR3 protein: CASSDGTNSNQPQHF. The CDR3 DNA reads TGTGCCAGCAGCGACGGGACTAATAGCAATCAGCCCCAGCATTTT.

The V call is TRBV9, the J call TRBJ2-2, with TRBD1 as a possible D gene (5 bases). CDR3 size: 13 residues. Germline loops: CDR1 SGDLS, CDR2 YYNGEE. Trimming left V 6 bases short and J 5 bases short, with 11 bases between. CDR3 sequence: CASKKQETGELFF. CDR3 DNA sequence: TGTGCCAGCAAAAAACAGGAAACCGGGGAGCTGTTTTTT.

The V gene is TRBV7-9, the J gene TRBJ1-4; tentatively, D is TRBD1 (5 bases). The CDR3 consists of 16 residues. CDR1 and CDR2 (germline): SEHNR, FQNEAQ (reference sequence). Trimming removed 4 bases from V and 1 base from J, with 13 bases in between. In DNA, the CDR3 is TGTGCCAGCAGCTGGGAGGGGCGCGGAACTAATGAAAAACTGTTTTTT. Its translation is CASSWEGRGTNEKLFF.

V and J are TRBV7-2 and TRBJ1-5; D remains unclear. This CDR3 region has 13 residues. With 5 bases removed from V and 4 bases from J, the gap between germline ends came to 9 bases. Germline CDR1 SGHTA, CDR2 FQGNSA. In DNA form, the CDR3 reads TGTGCCAGCAGCGGGCAGCCTAATCAGCCCCAGCATTTT. Protein: CASSGQPNQPQHF.

This clone was detected once. This chain links TRBV30 with TRBJ1-6, with 8 bases identical to TRBD1. Germline V gene sequence: CDR1 GTSNPN, CDR2 SVGIG (reference sequence). J was trimmed by 9 bases and V by 1 base; bases with no gene match: 8. CDR3 length: 15 residues. CDR3 in amino acids: CAWSATGDLASPLHF. CDR3 bases: TGTGCCTGGAGTGCGACAGGGGATTTAGCTTCACCCCTCCACTTT.

The chain uses TRBV7-9 and TRBJ1-1; D ambiguous. Germline V gene data show CDR1 as SEHNR and CDR2 as FQNEAQ (reference sequence). This CDR3 has 15 amino acids. The V gene lost 2 bases and the J gene lost 1 base, with 11 bases spanning the gap. The DNA for the CDR3 is TGTGCCAGCAGCTTACCCCGACGGGGGAACACTGAAGCTTTCTTT. It codes for CASSLPRRGNTEAFF.

The J gene is TRBJ2-2, the V gene TRBV30; the match to TRBD2 covers 8 bases. This CDR3 is 16 amino acids long. J was trimmed by 0 bases and V by 1 base; bases with no gene match: 4. Per the germline V gene, CDR1 is GTSNPN and CDR2 is SVGIG (reference sequence). The CDR3 is CAWSGVAGSNTGELFF. The CDR3 nucleotides read TGTGCCTGGAGTGGAGTAGCGGGGTCGAACACCGGGGAGCTGTTTTTT.

The chain recombines TRBV2 with TRBJ2-1; D might be TRBD2 (5 bases). CDR1 and CDR2 (germline): SNHLY, FYNNEI. Trimming stripped 3 bases from V and 9 bases from J, with 15 bases between. There are 14 residues in the CDR3. CDR3 DNA: TGTGCCAGCAGTGATCTTGTGGGTAGCGTTGAGCAGTTCTTC. Protein sequence: CASSDLVGSVEQFF. The full variable domain, its missing parts supplied by reference TRBV2 and TRBJ2-1, is EPEVTQTPSHQVTQMGQEVILRCVPISNHLYFYWYRQILGQKVEFLVSFYNNEISEKSEIFDDQFSVERPDGSNFTLKIRSTKLEDSAMYFCASSDLVGSVEQFFGPGTRLTVL.

The chain has TRBV13 and TRBJ2-3; 9 nucleotides agree with TRBD2. CDR1 and CDR2 from the germline V gene are PRHDT and FYEKMQ (reference sequence). The V gene end was trimmed by 3 bases and the J gene end by 2 bases; junction bases not matched to a gene: 6. This CDR3 has 16 amino acids. The CDR3 coding sequence is TGTGCCAGCAGCTTTAGGACTAGCGAGTACACAGATACGCAGTATTTT. This codes for CASSFRTSEYTDTQYF.

The genes are TRBV10-3 and TRBJ1-5; D is possibly TRBD1 (5 bases). V lost 0 bases and J 2 bases, leaving 14 bases between the germline ends. The CDR3 contains 17 residues. Looked up from germline, CDR1 is ENHRY and CDR2 is SYGVKD. CDR3 amino acids: CAISESGWGDGNQPQHF. The CDR3 DNA follows: TGTGCCATCAGTGAGTCCGGGTGGGGGGACGGCAATCAGCCCCAGCATTTT.

CDR3 in amino acids: CASRGGLPEAFF. CDR3 DNA: TGTGCCAGCAGGGGAGGACTCCCTGAAGCTTTCTTT. The chain employs TRBV27 and TRBJ1-1, with unresolved D. Germline V CDR1 and CDR2: MNHEY, SMNVEV (reference sequence). The ends were cut back, 6 bases at V and 6 bases at J, with 11 bases in the middle. The CDR3 is 12 residues long.

This clone was picked up a small number of times. The chain is built from TRBV12-3 or TRBV12-4 and TRBJ1-5; 7 nucleotides match TRBD1. The CDR3 extends over 13 amino acids. The V gene end was trimmed by 6 bases and the J gene end by 5 bases; junction bases not matched to a gene: 4. Here the CDR3 DNA reads TGTGCCAGCAGCCAGACAGGGTATCAGCCCCAGCATTTT. Amino acids: CASSQTGYQPQHF.

The V and J genes are TRBV19 and TRBJ1-5; 7 bases are a match to TRBD1. The CDR3 extends over 15 amino acids. J lost 9 bases, V lost 0 bases, and 8 bases had no gene match. Germline V gene lookup returns CDR1 LNHDA and CDR2 SQIVND (reference sequence). The CDR3: CASSIDRDRSLPQHF. The CDR3 nucleotides are TGTGCCAGTAGTATAGACCGGGACAGATCTTTGCCCCAGCATTTT.

The CDR3 DNA follows: TGTGCCAGCAGCCCCCGGACAGGGGAGAACACCGGGGAGCTGTTTTTT. Encoded protein: CASSPRTGENTGELFF. The rearrangement uses TRBV7-6 and TRBJ2-2; TRBD1 agrees at 9 bases. The CDR3 has 16 residues. The V gene end was trimmed by 5 bases and the J gene end by 1 base; junction bases not matched to a gene: 5. CDR1 and CDR2 from the germline V gene are SGHVS and FNYEAQ.

The CDR3 loop is CASSLAGATDTQYF. DNA of the CDR3: TGTGCCAGCAGCTTAGCGGGAGCGACAGATACGCAGTATTTT. The gene calls are TRBV7-7 and TRBJ2-3, with a weak D call TRBD2 (5 bases). Germline CDR1 and CDR2: SSHAT and FNYEAQ (reference sequence). The CDR3 has 14 residues. Trimming stripped 0 bases from V and 3 bases from J, with 7 bases between. Combining the CDR3 with reference TRBV7-7 and TRBJ2-3 gives the whole variable domain GAGVSQSPRYKVTKRGQDVTLRCDPISSHATLYWYQQALGQGPEFLTYFNYEAQPDKSGLPSDRFSAERPEGSISTLTIQRTEQRDSAMYRCASSLAGATDTQYFGPGTRLTVL.